The sequence of this TCR beta chain was determined in a study of cytomegalovirus exposure and HLA in healthy donors (dated 2017 in TCRdb). Describing the broader study: An earlier analysis of 550 to 700 of the donors reported 250 to 350 Gb of sequence data and about 100 million unique TCR beta sequences from some 180 million T cells. An early release that covered more than 550 HLA-typed donors contained approximately 300 gigabases of sequencing data and tens of millions of unique TCR sequences. The study combined high-throughput TCR immunosequencing, statistical association of individual TCRs with disease status, and machine learning to predict cytomegalovirus infection status. Rather than drawing on any new phenotypic data, the later analysis identified candidate immune exposures from TCR beta sequences and the way those sequences occurred across donors. Among under 450 genotyped donors of the cohort, an average of around 240,000 unique TCR beta nucleotide sequences were sequenced per donor, around a sixth of them non-productive. Every discovery cohort repertoire had been produced on one sequencing platform. Several DR-DQ haplotypes were treated as single units for association and clustering because of strong linkage in the cohort. The aim of the study was to test whether cataloging public T cell receptors could identify signatures of past pathogen exposure. An earlier analysis of roughly 600 of the donors used high-throughput TCR beta sequencing to judge whether each TCR beta V gene segment behaved as functional or pseudogenic. Along with the approximately 670-subject first cohort, a separate validation cohort of approximately 110 different subjects was used. The number of donors typed differed by locus, with roughly 620-640 for A, B, C, DRB1 and DQB1, around 520 for DQA1, 600 to 610 for DPA1, and approximately 470 for DPB1. HLA typing covered class I and class II loci at four-digit resolution. The study used immunosequencing to profile the T cell repertoires of hundreds of subjects and linked those repertoires to cytomegalovirus serostatus. A later analysis re-analyzed previously published TCR beta repertoires from 600 to 850 donors and added high-resolution HLA genotyping to study TCR occurrence patterns. A later genetic analysis used genome-wide SNP genotypes for about 65% of the roughly 670 donors, treating that subset as a discovery cohort. Of the approximately 370 genotyped donors, 81% were placed in the genetic ancestry cluster associated with self-reported Caucasian donors. Alongside the repertoire data, information on donor age, sex, ethnicity and CMV serostatus was compiled.

This clone was observed once. Its recognized antigen is unknown. No base-level quality is on record; no much larger clone is a single base apart. In total, more than 500 healthy bone marrow donors made up the cohort. At the time of sampling, every cohort member was nominally healthy, though immune exposures that went unrecorded were likely present. CMV serostatus was positive for 250 to 300 and negative for about half of the roughly 700 cohort members, and was not recorded for this donor. A peripheral blood sample was provided by each donor, and peripheral blood mononuclear cells were used for TCR beta sequencing. Genomic DNA was extracted from the blood cell samples with the Qiagen DNeasy Blood Extraction Kit. Summary of the overall study and its limitations: Presence/absence analyses assumed roughly uniform sequencing depth across donors, an assumption that may not hold. Broadly in line with IMGT annotations, most TCR beta V segments showed up in productive rearrangements about 87% or about 30% of the time in an earlier analysis of 587 of the donors. In a later analysis, most CMV-associated TCR beta chains were found to appear HLA-restricted, with HLA associations seemingly driven largely by CMV exposure. In both the original and validation cohorts, the classifier was reported to diagnose cytomegalovirus status with high specificity and sensitivity. A few of the identified cytomegalovirus-associated TCR beta chains were confirmed in vitro to be specific for cytomegalovirus antigens. When HLA alleles, especially DR and DQ, strongly co-occurred, attributing TCR associations to individual alleles was difficult. Because HLA typing was unavailable for some donors at each locus, only the typed subset was used in association tests. The study listed 164 TCR beta chains as associated with cytomegalovirus. The 87-base-pair reads could not distinguish some IMGT-functional V segments, including TRBV6-2 and TRBV6-3, so those segments were excluded. Immune exposure information for the cohort was limited to CMV serostatus. Linkage disequilibrium might explain the correlated functional status among segregating V segments, but an unknown experimental factor could not be ruled out. While some public TCRs were present in many individuals, most TCR sequences turned up only very rarely across donors. In a later analysis, over 15,000 TCR beta sequences were associated with specific HLA alleles at a false discovery rate of 0.05. Because counts were too low, about 17 rarely observed V segments, including chromosome 9 orphons, were excluded from the earlier analysis of around 590 of the donors. The sequencing pipeline was judged likely to have produced a cluster of highly shared sequence variants as a technical artifact. V-gene and J-gene trimming of TCR beta chains was associated with a missense DCLRE1C variant in a later genetic analysis, and the association was replicated in an independent cohort. A later analysis found that HLA-associated TCR beta chains were more clonally expanded and had lower generation probabilities than equally common non-associated chains. According to a later analysis, TCR association rates differed among HLA loci, with DRB1 alleles showing the most associated TCRs and HLA-C alleles showing the fewest. In this cohort, only TCR beta chains were sequenced, and detectable features were limited by the absence of alpha or paired-chain data. A further reported finding was that TCR beta sequences accurately predicted the HLA-A and HLA-B alleles for most subjects in the first cohort. According to a later genetic analysis, donors in an Asian-associated ancestry cluster had fewer N-insertions in productive TCRs than the approximately 630-donor mean. A later analysis reported that several top co-occurrence clusters appeared linked to parvovirus B19, influenza, CMV and Epstein-Barr virus. The authors suggested that the approach could potentially be extended to other disease states and immunological phenotypes.

The CDR3 sequence holds 14 residues, the cysteine and phenylalanine included. Here the CDR3 DNA is all that survives: 42 bases in frame from base 1. V was cut back by 1 base and J by 4 bases, leaving a gap of 10 bases between them. CDR1 is given as KGHSH and CDR2 as LQKENI, both from the germline V gene. The library was produced with the immunoSEQ multiplex PCR assay. The multiplex PCR relied on a mix of 60 forward primers for TCR Vbeta segments and 13 reverse primers for TCR Jbeta segments. Amplification of the CDR3 region of rearranged TCR beta genes was performed with a multiplex PCR assay on genomic DNA. On the Illumina HiSeq System, the amplified TCR beta libraries were sequenced as 87-base-pair reads. In the paper's pipeline: A later analysis counted some 80 million unique TCR beta chains across the 650 to 800 repertoires, and 10 million to 12 million of these chains were shared by at least two donors. A nearest-neighbor algorithm error-corrected the raw reads and collapsed the reads into unique sequences, merging closely related sequences to remove PCR and sequencing errors. To assign V, D and J gene segments, CDR3 sequences were aligned to IMGT reference sequences. For a sequence to be retained, a match of at least six nucleotides was required to both a V gene segment and a J gene segment. Rearrangements were called productive when the CDR3 lacked stop codons and stayed in frame with V and J; all others were non-productive. Following IMGT convention, CDR3 was defined as the stretch from the second conserved V-encoded cysteine to the conserved J-encoded phenylalanine. The earlier analysis of roughly 590 of the donors excluded any sequence lacking an unambiguous match to a single V gene segment. An earlier analysis of several hundred of the donors called V segments functional above 56.7% productive rearrangements and segregating when the between-donor standard deviation exceeded 5%. A statistical classification framework was developed to diagnose cytomegalovirus status using the catalog of TCR beta chain sequences. In a later analysis, V and J genes were assigned by comparing TCR nucleotide sequences against IMGT/GENE-DB human TR gene sequences. Using the TCRdist pipeline, a later analysis assigned CDR3 sequences along with most-parsimonious VDJ recombination scenarios. In a later analysis, each TCR beta chain was defined by its CDR3 amino acid sequence together with its V-gene family, and reads without a unique V-gene family were excluded. As a way to deal with suspected cross-contamination and a sequencing artifact, a later analysis dropped 450 to 600 nucleotide sequences that were highly shared and had low generation probability. In a later analysis, a clonal expansion index for each public chain was calculated from normalized within-repertoire ranks of inferred template counts. Generation probabilities in a later analysis came from a VDJ recombination model fitted to out-of-frame rearrangements, and those results were checked against IGoR. Hypergeometric tests were used in a later analysis to score TCR-TCR, TCR-HLA and TCR-CMV co-occurrence, with a repertoire-size bias correction applied to the TCR pairs. A later analysis estimated false discovery rates by permuting HLA or CMV assignments 20 times. In a later analysis, co-occurring TCRs were grouped using DBSCAN, with TCRdist sequence similarity added in when clustering inside HLA-allele-positive subsets. Co-occurrence clustering excluded repertoires with fewer than 30,000 or more than 120,000 public chains, plus five with anomalous nucleotide sharing. TCRdb took over this immuneACCESS table, retaining in-frame rearrangements with V and J assigned. Such tables are incomplete; in checked studies, under half of the missing clones stem from an unresolved V gene, and the remainder is unexplained. The V and J calls and clone size are taken from that table; D and trimming were inferred from the DNA. Recorded for this sample are 110,000 to 150,000 clones; 73% of them occurred a single time. 13% to 15% of the sample is in the top ten clones.

The source of this sequence is a human donor in good health. Rearrangement joined TRBV18 to TRBJ2-5; the D gene is perhaps TRBD1, on 5 matching bases. What was sequenced was PBMCs. CDR3 protein: CASSPQVQGETQYF. The DNA is TGTGCCAGCTCACCACAGGTGCAGGGAGAGACCCAGTACTTC.